These 24 T cell receptor beta chains were sequenced from one sample in a study of shared clonotypes between healthy human individuals. Measured with immunoSEQ multiplex PCR; TCRdb has only the in-frame clones, and not every one. The sample contains 300,000 or so clones, around 67% of which appear only once. Sample: memory CD4+ T cells sorted from blood. Subset defined: CD45RA-negative fraction. The receptors were sampled from a young man in good health.

This clone came up many times. The chain combines TRBV29-1 with TRBJ2-5; D gene uncertain. The CDR3 contains 13 residues. Germline lookup yields CDR1 SQVTM and CDR2 ANQGSEA. Between the trimmed V and J ends, which lost 0 bases and 5 bases, there was a span of 10 bases. This CDR3 is CSVEDPPTETQYF. The CDR3, as DNA: TGCAGCGTTGAAGATCCCCCGACGGAGACCCAGTACTTC. The variable domain in full, with the rest retrieved from reference TRBV29-1 and TRBJ2-5, is SAVISQKPSRDICQRGTSLTIQCQVDSQVTMMFWYRQQPGQSLTLIATANQGSEATYESGFVIDKFPISRPNLTFSTLTVSNMSPEDSSIYLCSVEDPPTETQYFGPGTRLLVL.

V usage is TRBV19 and J usage is TRBJ2-5, with TRBD1 as a possible D gene (7 bases). V lost 3 bases and J 2 bases, leaving 13 bases between the germline ends. Germline assignment: CDR1 LNHDA and CDR2 SQIVND (reference sequence). The length of the CDR3 is 15 residues. The CDR3 spells CASSMARGAQETQYF. The DNA for the CDR3 is TGTGCCAGTAGTATGGCCAGGGGGGCACAAGAGACCCAGTACTTC.

This clone was seen only a few times. This chain links TRBV28 with TRBJ1-2; 7 nucleotides align to TRBD1. V gave up 5 bases and J gave up 9 bases; unmatched junction bases: 15. Germline V gene data show CDR1 as MDHEN and CDR2 as SYDVKM. CDR3 length: 15 amino acids. The CDR3: CASSEGTGTAGSYTF. The DNA for the CDR3 is TGTGCCAGCAGTGAAGGGACCGGGACAGCCGGCAGCTACACCTTC.

The chain combines TRBV18 with TRBJ1-4; unclear D gene. The V gene lost 3 bases and the J gene lost 2 bases, with 10 bases spanning the gap. The germline V gene encodes CDR1 KGHSH and CDR2 LQKENI. The CDR3 is made up of 15 amino acids. The CDR3 nucleotides read TGTGCCAGCTCACCTAGGTACGGGACTAATGAAAAACTGTTTTTT. Its translation: CASSPRYGTNEKLFF. The full variable domain, its missing parts supplied by reference TRBV18 and TRBJ1-4, is NAGVMQNPRHLVRRRGQEARLRCSPMKGHSHVYWYRQLPEEGLKFMVYLQKENIIDESGMPKERFSAEFPKEGPSILRIQQVVRGDSAAYFCASSPRYGTNEKLFFGSGTQLSVL.

This clone was counted a single time. This chain links TRBV6-6 with TRBJ2-7, with D perhaps TRBD2 (6 bases). The CDR3 spans 14 residues. V lost 2 bases and J 5 bases, leaving 13 bases between the germline ends. Germline V gene sequence: CDR1 MNHNY, CDR2 SVGAGI (reference sequence). This CDR3 reads CASSYTGEGDEQYF. The CDR3, as DNA: TGTGCCAGCAGTTACACGGGAGAGGGCGACGAGCAGTACTTC.

This clone was found many times. The V and J genes are TRBV18 and TRBJ1-3, with D possibly TRBD1 on 6 matching bases. Germline assignment: CDR1 KGHSH and CDR2 LQKENI. Trimming shortened V by 11 bases and J by 2 bases, and 13 bases separated the two germline ends. CDR3 length equals 13 residues. The CDR3, as DNA: TGTGCCGGAACAACAGGGACTGGAAACACCATATATTTT. Protein sequence: CAGTTGTGNTIYF.

The chain carries TRBV29-1 and TRBJ1-2; 7 bases map to TRBD1. The ends lost 6 bases at V and 7 bases at J; junction bases unmatched: 14. Germline V CDR1 and CDR2: SQVTM, ANQGSEA. This CDR3 has 14 residues. The DNA for the CDR3 is TGCAGCGTATTTGGACAGGTCCGAGACGGTGGCTACACCTTC. This codes for CSVFGQVRDGGYTF.

The V and J genes are TRBV7-2 and TRBJ2-5, with a possible D match to TRBD2 (6 bases). This CDR3 contains 13 residues. Germline assignment: CDR1 SGHTA and CDR2 FQGNSA. The V end lost 4 bases, the J end lost 9 bases, and 15 bases lay between the germline ends. In DNA form, the CDR3 reads TGTGCCAGCAGCTCTGCCCCGCTAGCGCCCCAGTACTTC. It translates to CASSSAPLAPQYF.

The chain carries TRBV18 and TRBJ2-5, with D perhaps TRBD1 (5 bases). Germline V lookup: CDR1 KGHSH, CDR2 LQKENI. Trimming pared 4 bases from V and 1 base from J, leaving 13 bases between. CDR3 size: 15 residues. DNA for the CDR3: TGTGCCAGCTCACAAGGGGTCGGGTTCCAAGAGACCCAGTACTTC. This translates into CASSQGVGFQETQYF.

J is TRBJ2-3 and V is TRBV18; 8 bases align to TRBD1. The CDR3 extends over 16 amino acids. Germline V gene sequence: CDR1 KGHSH, CDR2 LQKENI. After removal of 4 bases from V and 5 bases from J, the junction contained 11 bases not matched to a gene. The CDR3 loop is CASSHSPQGAGDTQYF. CDR3 sequence (DNA): TGTGCCAGCTCACATTCTCCCCAGGGGGCTGGAGATACGCAGTATTTT.

This sequence joins TRBV28 and TRBJ1-4, with D hard to call. The CDR3 is 13 amino acids. V lost 2 bases, J lost 4 bases, and 5 bases lay in between. Germline CDR1 MDHEN, CDR2 SYDVKM. DNA of the CDR3: TGTGCCAGCAGTTTAAGCAATAATGAAAAACTGTTTTTT. Protein: CASSLSNNEKLFF. Supplemented by reference TRBV28 and TRBJ1-4, the full variable domain reads DVKVTQSSRYLVKRTGEKVFLECVQDMDHENMFWYRQDPGLGLRLIYFSYDVKMKEKGDIPEGYSVSREKKERFSLILESASTNQTSMYLCASSLSNNEKLFFGSGTQLSVL.

CDR3: CASSSRDPRDTQYF. The CDR3 region has the DNA TGTGCCAGCAGCTCCCGGGACCCGCGGGATACGCAGTATTTT. The rearrangement joins TRBV7-2 to TRBJ2-3; D may be TRBD1 or TRBD2 (5 bases each). CDR1 and CDR2 (germline): SGHTA, FQGNSA. This CDR3 contains 14 residues. V lost 4 bases and J lost 6, with 14 bases in between. The full variable domain, completed using reference TRBV7-2 and TRBJ2-3, is GAGVSQSPSNKVTEKGKDVELRCDPISGHTALYWYRQSLGQGLEFLIYFQGNSAPDKSGLPSDRFSAERTGGSVSTLTIQRTQQEDSAVYLCASSSRDPRDTQYFGPGTRLTVL.

V usage is TRBV10-3 and J usage is TRBJ1-6; TRBD1 might be the D (5 bases). The germline V gene encodes CDR1 ENHRY and CDR2 SYGVKD. The CDR3 runs 15 residues. Deletions cut 2 bases from V and 8 bases from J, with 13 bases between. CDR3 in amino acids: CAISEATVGDSPLHF. The CDR3 DNA is TGTGCCATCAGTGAGGCGACAGTGGGTGATTCACCCCTCCACTTT.

This rearrangement joins TRBV18 to TRBJ1-2, with D uncertain. Germline V CDR1 and CDR2: KGHSH, LQKENI. V shed 0 bases and J shed 3 bases, with 8 bases lying between them. This CDR3 is built from 14 residues. The CDR3 spells CASSPPRGDYGYTF. CDR3 bases: TGTGCCAGCTCACCACCCCGGGGAGACTATGGCTACACCTTC.

V is TRBV18 and J is TRBJ1-1; D gene uncertain. Per germline, CDR1 KGHSH and CDR2 LQKENI. The V end was cut by 3 bases, the J end by 1 base, with 9 bases between. The CDR3 spans 14 residues. The chain's CDR3 is CASSPFGPNTEAFF. The CDR3 DNA is TGTGCCAGCTCACCTTTCGGCCCGAACACTGAAGCTTTCTTT.

This clone has just a few counts. The chain combines TRBV6-5 with TRBJ2-7; 7 positions match TRBD2. Trimming took 4 bases from V and 2 from J; bases not matched to a gene: 11. This CDR3 has 16 amino acids. Germline CDR1 and CDR2: MNHEY and SVGAGI. The CDR3 protein is CASSFSQWAGAYEQYF. The CDR3 nucleotides read TGTGCCAGCAGTTTCTCTCAGTGGGCGGGAGCCTACGAGCAGTACTTC.

V usage is TRBV7-2 and J usage is TRBJ1-2, with D possibly being TRBD1 (5 bases). The germline V gene encodes CDR1 SGHTA and CDR2 FQGNSA. The V gene lost 3 bases and the J gene lost 4 bases, with 15 bases spanning the gap. CDR3 length equals 15 residues. CDR3: CASSLLTGDSYGYTF. The CDR3 bases are TGTGCCAGCAGCTTGCTTACAGGAGACTCCTATGGCTACACCTTC. Full variable domain (missing parts from reference TRBV7-2 and TRBJ1-2): GAGVSQSPSNKVTEKGKDVELRCDPISGHTALYWYRQSLGQGLEFLIYFQGNSAPDKSGLPSDRFSAERTGGSVSTLTIQRTQQEDSAVYLCASSLLTGDSYGYTFGSGTRLTVV.

This clone was picked up a small number of times. Other nucleotide sequences from this sample produce the same CDR3. The V call is TRBV25-1, the J call TRBJ2-3; D is possibly TRBD2 (5 bases). The germline V gene encodes CDR1 MGHDK and CDR2 SYGVNS. CDR3 size: 18 residues. Deletions cut 3 bases from V and 0 bases from J, with 19 bases between. CDR3 sequence: CASSDGGQQSTSTDTQYF. The CDR3 coding sequence is TGTGCCAGCAGTGACGGCGGGCAGCAATCAACTAGCACAGATACGCAGTATTTT.

The rearrangement joins TRBV28 to TRBJ2-3; 8 bases agree with TRBD1. Germline CDR1 is MDHEN and CDR2 is SYDVKM. This CDR3 is 16 amino acids long. V shed 5 bases and J 2 bases; nucleotides not matched to a gene: 9. The CDR3 sequence: CASSSRDRYYTDTQYF. The CDR3 nucleotides read TGTGCCAGCAGTAGCCGGGACAGGTACTACACAGATACGCAGTATTTT.

This chain connects TRBV19 to TRBJ2-7; 8 bases are shared with TRBD1. V gave up 5 bases and J gave up 2 bases; unmatched junction bases: 5. The CDR3 is 14 residues long. CDR1 LNHDA and CDR2 SQIVND come from the germline V gene (reference sequence). In nucleotides, the CDR3 is TGTGCCAGTAGTTTTCCGGGACAGGCCTACGAGCAGTACTTC. It codes for CASSFPGQAYEQYF. Full variable domain (rest looked up from reference TRBV19 and TRBJ2-7): DGGITQSPKYLFRKEGQNVTLSCEQNLNHDAMYWYRQDPGQGLRLIYYSQIVNDFQKGDIAEGYSVSREKKESFPLTVTSAQKNPTAFYLCASSFPGQAYEQYFGPGTRLTVT.

In this sample, this clone turned up a few times. This chain uses TRBV10-3 with TRBJ1-4; TRBD1 might be the D (5 bases). V dropped 4 bases and J dropped 8 bases, with 11 bases sitting between them. The V gene's germline CDR1 is ENHRY and CDR2 SYGVKD. The CDR3 extends over 13 amino acids. CDR3 DNA sequence: TGTGCCATCAGTGCAGGGCTCAGGGAAAAACTGTTTTTT. Translated: CAISAGLREKLFF.

CDR3 region: CASSPTGGHNQPQHF. CDR3 in DNA: TGTGCCAGCAGCCCCACAGGGGGCCACAATCAGCCCCAGCATTTT. The gene calls are TRBV2 and TRBJ1-5, with 9 nucleotides matching TRBD1. Losses at the gene ends were 6 bases for V and 3 bases for J; bases not matched to a gene: 6. Germline lookup yields CDR1 SNHLY and CDR2 FYNNEI. This CDR3 has 15 residues.

A few counts support this clone. The chain links TRBV7-8 to TRBJ1-5; no clear D gene. In germline, CDR1 is SGHVS, CDR2 FQNEAQ. This CDR3 has 13 residues. V was trimmed by 5 bases and J by 3 bases, leaving 8 bases between them. Here the CDR3 reads CASSPGANQPQHF. The CDR3 DNA reads TGTGCCAGCAGCCCGGGAGCCAATCAGCCCCAGCATTTT.

The V gene is TRBV10-3, the J gene TRBJ2-2; D possibly corresponds to TRBD2 (6 bases). The CDR3 covers 15 residues. Germline CDR1 ENHRY, CDR2 SYGVKD. The V end lost 4 bases, the J end lost 1 base, and 10 bases lay between the germline ends. The CDR3 reads CAISAFGGNTGELFF. The CDR3 bases are TGTGCCATCAGTGCGTTCGGGGGGAACACCGGGGAGCTGTTTTTT.